Each of the 24 T cell receptor beta chains below was sequenced from the same sample in a study of blood T cell repertoires in COVID-19. Some clones are missing from TCRdb's copy, which holds only in-frame ones; the method was immunoSEQ multiplex PCR. The sample contains just over 650,000 clones, 80% to 90% of which appear only once. Input material: peripheral blood. These receptor sequences come from a woman aged 18-35 years with acute or convalescent COVID-19.

V usage is TRBV9 and J usage is TRBJ1-4; 10 bases line up with TRBD1. V lost 4 bases and J lost 2; bases outside the gene matches: 8. Germline CDR1 SGDLS, CDR2 YYNGEE. This CDR3 has 17 amino acids. The CDR3 region has the DNA TGTGCCAGCAGCACGGGACAGGGGCTGGGGACTAATGAAAAACTGTTTTTT. It is translated as CASSTGQGLGTNEKLFF.

This clone was detected a few times. This sequence joins TRBV7-2 and TRBJ1-2; possible D gene TRBD1, 5 bases. Trimming took off 2 bases at V and 7 bases at J, with 11 bases between the two ends. CDR3 length equals 13 residues. From germline, CDR1 is SGHTA and CDR2 FQGNSA. In DNA form, the CDR3 reads TGTGCCAGCAGCTTAAGCAGGGCCACTGGCTACACCTTC. Translated, it gives CASSLSRATGYTF. Full variable domain (remainder filled in from reference TRBV7-2 and TRBJ1-2): GAGVSQSPSNKVTEKGKDVELRCDPISGHTALYWYRQSLGQGLEFLIYFQGNSAPDKSGLPSDRFSAERTGGSVSTLTIQRTQQEDSAVYLCASSLSRATGYTFGSGTRLTVV.

V and J are TRBV9 and TRBJ2-4; TRBD1 agrees at 8 bases. This CDR3 is 14 amino acids long. The J segment lost 9 bases and the V segment lost 3 bases, leaving 8 bases of the junction unmatched. Germline assignment: CDR1 SGDLS and CDR2 YYNGEE. The CDR3 loop is CASSAGQGHGIQYF. The CDR3 DNA sequence: TGTGCCAGCAGCGCAGGACAGGGTCACGGCATTCAGTACTTC.

The chain recombines TRBV27 with TRBJ2-1; weak D call: TRBD1 (5 bases). With 2 bases removed from V and 9 bases from J, the gap between germline ends came to 8 bases. The CDR3 contains 12 residues. CDR1 and CDR2 from the germline V gene are MNHEY and SMNVEV (reference sequence). This CDR3 is CASSLGASEQFF. The CDR3 DNA follows: TGTGCCAGCAGTTTAGGGGCCAGTGAGCAGTTCTTC.

CDR3 nucleotides: TGTGCCAGCAGCTCGCAGGGAGGTGTAGGGACTGAAGCTTTCTTT. The encoded protein is CASSSQGGVGTEAFF. V usage is TRBV7-3 and J usage is TRBJ1-1; TRBD1 is a possible D gene (5 bases). Germline V gene data show CDR1 as SGHTA and CDR2 as FQGTGA. The CDR3 has 15 amino acids. V was cut by 4 bases and J by 5 bases, with 17 bases left in between.

This clone was seen once. The V call is TRBV6-5, the J call TRBJ2-7; D gene unclear. Germline V gene lookup returns CDR1 MNHEY and CDR2 SVGAGI. Trimming took 10 bases from V and 0 from J, leaving 7 bases between them. This CDR3 comprises 11 residues. The CDR3 sequence is CATLSSYEQYF. CDR3 DNA: TGTGCCACTCTTAGCTCCTACGAGCAGTACTTC.

The chain combines TRBV5-8 with TRBJ1-2, with unresolved D. Looked up from germline, CDR1 is SGHTS and CDR2 is YDEGEE. Trimming pared 6 bases from V and 3 bases from J, leaving 21 bases between. This CDR3 is 16 amino acids long. The CDR3 is CASTNLRMERHYGYTF. CDR3 bases: TGTGCCAGCACCAACCTCCGGATGGAGCGTCACTATGGCTACACCTTC. The complete variable domain, with remaining parts taken from reference TRBV5-8 and TRBJ1-2, reads EAGVTQSPTHLIKTRGQQATLRCSPISGHTSVYWYQQALGLGLQFLLWYDEGEERNRGNFPPRFSGRQFPNYSSELNVNALELEDSALYLCASTNLRMERHYGYTFGSGTRLTVV.

The V gene is TRBV25-1, the J gene TRBJ1-3, with D hard to call. V shed 2 bases and J shed 4 bases, with 6 bases lying between them. The germline gives CDR1 MGHDK, CDR2 SYGVNS. The CDR3 totals 13 residues. The CDR3 protein is CASSEGLGNTIYF. The CDR3, as DNA: TGTGCCAGCAGTGAAGGCCTGGGAAACACCATATATTTT.

This sequence joins TRBV5-1 and TRBJ2-3; TRBD2 might be the D (6 bases). The ends were cut back, 4 bases at V and 4 bases at J, with 16 bases in the middle. This CDR3 contains 15 residues. Looked up from germline, CDR1 is SGHRS and CDR2 is YFSETQ. CDR3 region: CASSRDFSIADTQYF. DNA of the CDR3: TGCGCCAGCAGCAGGGACTTTTCTATCGCAGATACGCAGTATTTT.

This clone appeared a single time. The chain joins TRBV9 to TRBJ1-1; D call uncertain. The V end lost 0 bases, the J end lost 8 bases, and 8 bases lay between the germline ends. CDR1 and CDR2 (germline): SGDLS, YYNGEE. The CDR3 is 12 amino acids. The DNA for the CDR3 is TGTGCCAGCAGCGTAGGGTCAGGAGAAGCTTTCTTT. Translating it yields CASSVGSGEAFF. Full variable domain (rest looked up from reference TRBV9 and TRBJ1-1): DSGVTQTPKHLITATGQRVTLRCSPRSGDLSVYWYQQSLDQGLQFLIQYYNGEERAKGNILERFSAQQFPDLHSELNLSSLELGDSALYFCASSVGSGEAFFGQGTRLTVV.

This clone has a single count. V is TRBV3-1 (or the pseudogene TRBV3-2) and J is TRBJ2-3, with 7 bases fitting TRBD1. From germline, CDR1 is LGHDT and CDR2 YNNKEL (reference sequence). The CDR3 spans 15 residues. Trimming removed 3 bases from V and 5 bases from J; junction bases left unmatched: 8. The CDR3 sequence is CASSQIVTGLDTQYF. CDR3 sequence (DNA): TGTGCCAGCAGCCAGATCGTGACAGGGTTAGATACGCAGTATTTT.

Concerning this clone itself: Other DNA sequences from this sample encode an identical CDR3 as well. This chain uses TRBV9 with TRBJ2-2, with D possibly matching TRBD2 (5 bases). Trimming stripped 4 bases from V and 5 bases from J, with 12 bases between. The length of the CDR3 is 14 residues. CDR1 SGDLS and CDR2 YYNGEE come from the germline V gene. The CDR3 sequence: CASSPRTGTGELFF. CDR3 nucleotides: TGTGCCAGCAGCCCTCGGACTGGAACCGGGGAGCTGTTTTTT.

The chain has TRBV6-5 and TRBJ1-2; D uncertain. Trimming removed 5 bases from V and 6 bases from J, with 7 bases in between. The CDR3 length is 11 residues. CDR1 MNHEY and CDR2 SVGAGI come from the germline V gene. CDR3 amino acids: CASSNLHGYTF. The CDR3 coding sequence is TGTGCCAGCAGTAATCTACATGGCTACACCTTC.

V is TRBV10-2 and J is TRBJ2-2; TRBD2 matches 8 bases. V gave up 8 bases and J gave up 7 bases; unmatched junction bases: 6. The CDR3 covers 13 residues. Germline V gives CDR1 WSHSY, CDR2 SAAADI. The CDR3 coding sequence is TGCGCCAGCTCACCGGGGGGGGGCGGGGAGCTGTTTTTT. Protein product: CASSPGGGGELFF.

The chain has TRBV25-1 and TRBJ1-4; D is unclear. Germline-derived CDR1 and CDR2 are MGHDK and SYGVNS. V gave up 1 base and J gave up 11 bases, with 11 bases separating them. There are 13 residues in the CDR3. The CDR3 reads CASSELWGDKLFF. The CDR3 DNA reads as TGTGCCAGCAGTGAATTGTGGGGAGACAAACTGTTTTTT.

The rearrangement uses TRBV6-1 and TRBJ1-5; the D gene is possibly TRBD1 (6 bases). The CDR3 has 21 amino acids. Deletions cut 2 bases from V and 0 bases from J, with 26 bases between. CDR1 and CDR2 (germline): MNHNS, SASEGT. This CDR3 is CASSERGAGGRILYSNQPQHF. CDR3 bases: TGTGCCAGCAGTGAAAGGGGGGCGGGAGGGAGGATACTGTATAGCAATCAGCCCCAGCATTTT.

This clone occurred once. The chain has TRBV2 and TRBJ2-2, with TRBD2 matching 8 bases. Losses at the gene ends were 9 bases for V and 4 bases for J; bases not matched to a gene: 13. The CDR3 loop spans 16 amino acids. CDR1 and CDR2 (germline): SNHLY, FYNNEI. DNA for the CDR3: TGTGCCAGTGACGCTAGCGGGTTCGCGAGCACCGGGGAGCTGTTTTTT. Translating gives CASDASGFASTGELFF. The full variable domain, in which reference TRBV2 and TRBJ2-2 provide the parts outside the CDR3, is EPEVTQTPSHQVTQMGQEVILRCVPISNHLYFYWYRQILGQKVEFLVSFYNNEISEKSEIFDDQFSVERPDGSNFTLKIRSTKLEDSAMYFCASDASGFASTGELFFGEGSRLTVL.

This chain uses TRBV9 with TRBJ2-1; D is unresolved. The ends were cut back, 2 bases at V and 7 bases at J, with 10 bases in the middle. Germline V gene sequence: CDR1 SGDLS, CDR2 YYNGEE. This CDR3 is built from 13 residues. CDR3 nucleotide sequence: TGTGCCAGCAGCGTTGGAGATAAAAATGAGCAGTTCTTC. Amino acid sequence: CASSVGDKNEQFF.

This rearrangement joins TRBV7-2 to TRBJ2-1, with 10 bases lining up with TRBD2. The CDR3 spans 19 residues. Trimming took 7 bases from V and 1 from J; bases not matched to a gene: 16. Germline lookup yields CDR1 SGHTA and CDR2 FQGNSA. CDR3 amino acids: CASTTPGAGGPNSYNEQFF. CDR3 sequence (DNA): TGTGCCAGCACCACCCCGGGAGCGGGGGGGCCCAATTCCTACAATGAGCAGTTCTTC.

The chain combines TRBV3-1 (or the pseudogene TRBV3-2) with TRBJ1-1; weak D call: TRBD1 (5 bases). V was clipped by 1 base and J by 0 bases, with 12 bases between them. The CDR3 is made up of 16 amino acids. Germline V gives CDR1 LGHDT, CDR2 YNNKEL (reference sequence). DNA of the CDR3: TGTGCCAGCAGCCAAGTATGGGCAGGGATGAACACTGAAGCTTTCTTT. Translated: CASSQVWAGMNTEAFF.

The CDR3 coding sequence is TGCGCCAGCGCCATTGACAGAGCCTATGGCTACACCTTC. This sequence encodes CASAIDRAYGYTF. The rearrangement uses TRBV5-1 and TRBJ1-2; possible D gene TRBD1, 5 bases. CDR3 length: 13 amino acids. Germline assignment: CDR1 SGHRS and CDR2 YFSETQ. The V end lost 7 bases, the J end lost 4 bases, and 14 bases lay between the germline ends.

V is TRBV11-3 and J is TRBJ2-1; perhaps TRBD1 as D (6 bases). This CDR3 is 13 amino acids long. V shed 3 bases and J shed 4 bases, with 7 bases lying between them. The germline V gene encodes CDR1 SGHNT and CDR2 YENEEA. DNA of the CDR3: TGTGCCAGCAGCTTTACAGGGTACAATGAGCAGTTCTTC. Its translation: CASSFTGYNEQFF.

In this sample, this clone turned up a few times. V is TRBV30 and J is TRBJ1-2; 9 positions agree with TRBD1. V gave up 5 bases and J gave up 5 bases; unmatched junction bases: 12. CDR3 length: 15 amino acids. Germline V CDR1 and CDR2: GTSNPN, SVGIG (reference sequence). The CDR3 is CAWAKQGAFQYGYTF. In DNA, the CDR3 is TGTGCCTGGGCTAAACAGGGGGCGTTTCAGTATGGCTACACCTTC.

This clone was picked up a small number of times. The rearrangement joins TRBV6-2 or TRBV6-3 to TRBJ1-1, with 7 nucleotides matching TRBD1. V shed 4 bases and J 3 bases; nucleotides not matched to a gene: 2. From germline, CDR1 is MNHEY and CDR2 SVGEGT. This CDR3 comprises 13 residues. CDR3 residues: CASSLQGHTEAFF. The CDR3 DNA reads TGTGCCAGCAGTTTACAGGGGCACACTGAAGCTTTCTTT.